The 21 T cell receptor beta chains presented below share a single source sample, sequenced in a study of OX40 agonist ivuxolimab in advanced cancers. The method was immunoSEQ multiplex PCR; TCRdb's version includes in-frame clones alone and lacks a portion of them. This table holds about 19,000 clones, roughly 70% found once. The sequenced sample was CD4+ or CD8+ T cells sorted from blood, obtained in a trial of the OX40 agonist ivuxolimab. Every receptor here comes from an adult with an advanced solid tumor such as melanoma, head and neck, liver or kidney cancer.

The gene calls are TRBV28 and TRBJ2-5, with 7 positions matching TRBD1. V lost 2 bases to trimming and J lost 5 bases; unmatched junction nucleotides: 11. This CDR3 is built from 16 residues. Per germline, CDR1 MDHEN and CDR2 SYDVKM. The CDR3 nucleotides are TGTGCCAGCAGTTTAGAAAAGACAGGGATATGGGAGACCCAGTACTTC. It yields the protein CASSLEKTGIWETQYF.

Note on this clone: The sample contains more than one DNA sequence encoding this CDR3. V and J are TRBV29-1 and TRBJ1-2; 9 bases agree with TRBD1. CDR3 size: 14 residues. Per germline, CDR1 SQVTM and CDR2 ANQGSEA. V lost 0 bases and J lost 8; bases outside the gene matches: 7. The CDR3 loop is CSVEDPGQGGGYTF. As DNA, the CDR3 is TGCAGCGTTGAAGACCCGGGACAGGGAGGCGGCTACACCTTC.

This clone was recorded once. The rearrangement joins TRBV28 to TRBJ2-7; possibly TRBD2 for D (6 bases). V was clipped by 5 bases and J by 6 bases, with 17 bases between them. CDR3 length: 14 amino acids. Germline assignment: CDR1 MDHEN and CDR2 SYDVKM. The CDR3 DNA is TGTGCCAGCAGTGGAGGGGTCAAACCTGCCGAGCAGTACTTC. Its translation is CASSGGVKPAEQYF. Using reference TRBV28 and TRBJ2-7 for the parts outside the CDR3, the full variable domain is DVKVTQSSRYLVKRTGEKVFLECVQDMDHENMFWYRQDPGLGLRLIYFSYDVKMKEKGDIPEGYSVSREKKERFSLILESASTNQTSMYLCASSGGVKPAEQYFGPGTRLTVT.

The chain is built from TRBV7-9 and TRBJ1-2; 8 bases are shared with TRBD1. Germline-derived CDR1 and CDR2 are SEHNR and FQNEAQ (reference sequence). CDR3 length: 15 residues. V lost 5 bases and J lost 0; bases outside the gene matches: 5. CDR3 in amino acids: CASSRGTGANYGYTF. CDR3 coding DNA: TGTGCCAGCAGCCGAGGGACAGGAGCTAACTATGGCTACACCTTC.

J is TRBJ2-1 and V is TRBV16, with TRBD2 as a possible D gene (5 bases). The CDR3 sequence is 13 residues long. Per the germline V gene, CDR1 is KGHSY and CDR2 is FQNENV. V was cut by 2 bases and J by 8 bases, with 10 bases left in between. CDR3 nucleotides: TGTGCCAGCAGCCAAATCGGGATCGATGAGCAGTTCTTC. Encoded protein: CASSQIGIDEQFF.

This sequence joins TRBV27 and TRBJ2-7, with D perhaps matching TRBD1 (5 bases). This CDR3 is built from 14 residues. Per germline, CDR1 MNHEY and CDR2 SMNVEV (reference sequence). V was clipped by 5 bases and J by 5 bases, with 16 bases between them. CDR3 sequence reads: CASSIQDTGNEQYF. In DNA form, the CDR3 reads TGTGCCAGCAGTATACAGGACACTGGGAACGAGCAGTACTTC.

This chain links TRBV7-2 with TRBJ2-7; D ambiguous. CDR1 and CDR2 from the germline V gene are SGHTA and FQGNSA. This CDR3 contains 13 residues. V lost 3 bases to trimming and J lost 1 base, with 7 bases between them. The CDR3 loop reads CASSFDWSYEQYF. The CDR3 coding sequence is TGTGCCAGCAGCTTCGATTGGTCCTACGAGCAGTACTTC.

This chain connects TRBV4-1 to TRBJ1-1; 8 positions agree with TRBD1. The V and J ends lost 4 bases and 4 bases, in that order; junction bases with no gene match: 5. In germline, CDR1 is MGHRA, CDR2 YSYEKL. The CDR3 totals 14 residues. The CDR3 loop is CASSLTGTGTEAFF. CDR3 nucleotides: TGCGCCAGCAGCCTCACCGGGACAGGCACTGAAGCTTTCTTT.

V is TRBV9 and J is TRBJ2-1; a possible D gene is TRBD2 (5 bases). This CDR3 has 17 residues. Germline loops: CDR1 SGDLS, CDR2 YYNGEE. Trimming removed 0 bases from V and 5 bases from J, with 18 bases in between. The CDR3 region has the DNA TGTGCCAGCAGCGTAGGGCTCGTGGGGAGTAGTGACAATGAGCAGTTCTTC. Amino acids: CASSVGLVGSSDNEQFF.

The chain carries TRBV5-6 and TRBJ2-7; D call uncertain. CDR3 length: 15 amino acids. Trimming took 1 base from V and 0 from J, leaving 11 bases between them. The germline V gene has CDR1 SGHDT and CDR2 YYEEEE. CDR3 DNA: TGTGCCAGCAGCTTGATGGCAGGAATCTCCTACGAGCAGTACTTC. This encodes CASSLMAGISYEQYF.

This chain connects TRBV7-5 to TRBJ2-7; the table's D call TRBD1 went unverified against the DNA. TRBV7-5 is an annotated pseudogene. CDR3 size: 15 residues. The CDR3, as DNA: TGTGCCAGCAGCTACAGGACAGTTAGCTCCTACGAGCAGTACTTC. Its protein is CASSYRTVSSYEQYF.

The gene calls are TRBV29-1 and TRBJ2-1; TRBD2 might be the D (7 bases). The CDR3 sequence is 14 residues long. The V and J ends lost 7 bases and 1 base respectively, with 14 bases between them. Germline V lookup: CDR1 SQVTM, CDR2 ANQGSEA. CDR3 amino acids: CSGRGGASYNEQFF. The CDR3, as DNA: TGCAGCGGGAGGGGGGGCGCTTCCTACAATGAGCAGTTCTTC.

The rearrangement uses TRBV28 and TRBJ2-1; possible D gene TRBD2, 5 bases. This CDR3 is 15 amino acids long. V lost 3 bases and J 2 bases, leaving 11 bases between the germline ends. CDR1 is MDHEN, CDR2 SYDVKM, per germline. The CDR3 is CASSLASSPYNEQFF. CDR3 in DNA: TGTGCCAGCAGTTTGGCTAGCAGTCCCTACAATGAGCAGTTCTTC.

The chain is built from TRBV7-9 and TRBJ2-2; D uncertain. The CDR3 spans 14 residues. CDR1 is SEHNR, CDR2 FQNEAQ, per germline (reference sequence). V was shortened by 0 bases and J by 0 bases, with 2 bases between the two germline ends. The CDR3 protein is CASSLAPNTGELFF. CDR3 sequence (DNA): TGTGCCAGCAGCTTAGCCCCGAACACCGGGGAGCTGTTTTTT. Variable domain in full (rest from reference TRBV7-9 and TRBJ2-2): DTGVSQNPRHKITKRGQNVTFRCDPISEHNRLYWYRQTLGQGPEFLTYFQNEAQLEKSRLLSDRFSAERPKGSFSTLEIQRTEQGDSAMYLCASSLAPNTGELFFGEGSRLTVL.

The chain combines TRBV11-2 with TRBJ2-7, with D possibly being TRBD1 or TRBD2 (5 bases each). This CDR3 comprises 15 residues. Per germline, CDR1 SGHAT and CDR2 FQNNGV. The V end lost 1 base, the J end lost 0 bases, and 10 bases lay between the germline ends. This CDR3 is CASSLVGTYSYEQYF. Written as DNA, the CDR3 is TGTGCCAGCAGCTTAGTCGGGACCTACTCCTACGAGCAGTACTTC.

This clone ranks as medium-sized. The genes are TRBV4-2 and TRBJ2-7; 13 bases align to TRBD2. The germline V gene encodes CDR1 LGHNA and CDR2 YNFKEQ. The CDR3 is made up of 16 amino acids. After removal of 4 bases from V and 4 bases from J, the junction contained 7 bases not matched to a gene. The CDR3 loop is CASSPLGTSGAYEQYF. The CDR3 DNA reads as TGTGCCAGCAGCCCCCTAGGGACTAGCGGGGCGTACGAGCAGTACTTC.

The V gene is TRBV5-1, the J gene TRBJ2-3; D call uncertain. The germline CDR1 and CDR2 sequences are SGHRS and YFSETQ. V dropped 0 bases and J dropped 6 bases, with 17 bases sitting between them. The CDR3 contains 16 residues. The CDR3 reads CASSLASASEMDTQYF. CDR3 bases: TGCGCCAGCAGCTTGGCGAGTGCGTCAGAGATGGATACGCAGTATTTT.

The CDR3 loop reads CASSVGQGNTEAFF. In DNA, the CDR3 is TGTGCCAGCAGTGTAGGACAGGGGAACACTGAAGCTTTCTTT. The genes are TRBV6-1 and TRBJ1-1; TRBD1 matches 8 bases. Looked up from germline, CDR1 is MNHNS and CDR2 is SASEGT. Trimming took 4 bases from V and 1 from J; bases not matched to a gene: 2. CDR3 length equals 14 residues.

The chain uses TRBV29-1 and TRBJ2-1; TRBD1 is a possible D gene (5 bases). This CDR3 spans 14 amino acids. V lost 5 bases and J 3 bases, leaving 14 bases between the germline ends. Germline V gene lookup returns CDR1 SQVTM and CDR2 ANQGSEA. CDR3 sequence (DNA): TGCAGCGTTCCCTCTTTTCAGGGCTACAATGAGCAGTTCTTC. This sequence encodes CSVPSFQGYNEQFF.

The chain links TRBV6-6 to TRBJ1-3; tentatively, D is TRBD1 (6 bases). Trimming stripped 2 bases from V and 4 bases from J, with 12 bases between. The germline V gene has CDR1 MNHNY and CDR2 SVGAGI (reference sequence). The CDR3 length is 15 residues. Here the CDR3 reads CASSYLGAGGNTIYF. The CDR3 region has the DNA TGTGCCAGCAGTTACCTGGGGGCGGGAGGAAACACCATATATTTT.

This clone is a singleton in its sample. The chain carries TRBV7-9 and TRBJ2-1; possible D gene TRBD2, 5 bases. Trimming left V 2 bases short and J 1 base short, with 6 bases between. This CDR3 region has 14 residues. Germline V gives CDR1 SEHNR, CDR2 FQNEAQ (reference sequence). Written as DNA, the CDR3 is TGTGCCAGCAGCTTACCGGGGTCCTACAATGAGCAGTTCTTC. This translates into CASSLPGSYNEQFF.